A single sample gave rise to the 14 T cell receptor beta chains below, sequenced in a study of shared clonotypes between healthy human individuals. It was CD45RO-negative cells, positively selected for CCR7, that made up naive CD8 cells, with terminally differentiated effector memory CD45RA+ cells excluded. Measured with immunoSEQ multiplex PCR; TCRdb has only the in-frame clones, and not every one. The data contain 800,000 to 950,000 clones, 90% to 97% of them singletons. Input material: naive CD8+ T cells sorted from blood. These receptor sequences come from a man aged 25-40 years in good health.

Here the CDR3 DNA reads TGCGCCAGCGGGGGGGCCAAAACTGGGGCCAACGTCCTGACTTTC. Its translation: CASGGAKTGANVLTF. This chain uses TRBV5-1 with TRBJ2-6, with a possible D match to TRBD2 (7 bases). CDR1 SGHRS and CDR2 YFSETQ come from the germline V gene. Trimming took 7 bases from V and 2 from J, leaving 13 bases between them. The CDR3 length is 15 residues. The whole variable domain, filled in from reference TRBV5-1 and TRBJ2-6, reads KAGVTQTPRYLIKTRGQQVTLSCSPISGHRSVSWYQQTPGQGLQFLFEYFSETQRNKGNFPGRFSGRQFSNSRSEMNVSTLELGDSALYLCASGGAKTGANVLTFGAGSRLTVL.

The CDR3 nucleotides read TGTGCCAGCAGATGGCTAGCGGGAGGGCTCAATGAGCAGTTCTTC. Translating it yields CASRWLAGGLNEQFF. This rearrangement joins TRBV6-5 to TRBJ2-1; 12 bases fit TRBD2. Unmatched junction bases numbered 6, after V lost 6 bases and J lost 6 bases. The CDR3 runs 15 residues. CDR1 and CDR2 (germline): MNHEY, SVGAGI.

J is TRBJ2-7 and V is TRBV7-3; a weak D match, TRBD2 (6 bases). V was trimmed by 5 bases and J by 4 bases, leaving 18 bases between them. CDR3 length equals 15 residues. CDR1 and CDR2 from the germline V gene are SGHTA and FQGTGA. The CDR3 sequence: CASSPGPGVGYEQYF. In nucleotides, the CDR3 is TGTGCCAGCAGCCCTGGCCCGGGAGTAGGATACGAGCAGTACTTC.

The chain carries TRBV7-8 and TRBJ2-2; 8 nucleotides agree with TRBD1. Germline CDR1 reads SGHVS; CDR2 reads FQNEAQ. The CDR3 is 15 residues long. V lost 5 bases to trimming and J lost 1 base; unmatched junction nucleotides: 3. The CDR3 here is CASSHGTGNTGELFF. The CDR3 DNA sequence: TGTGCCAGCAGCCACGGGACAGGGAACACCGGGGAGCTGTTTTTT.

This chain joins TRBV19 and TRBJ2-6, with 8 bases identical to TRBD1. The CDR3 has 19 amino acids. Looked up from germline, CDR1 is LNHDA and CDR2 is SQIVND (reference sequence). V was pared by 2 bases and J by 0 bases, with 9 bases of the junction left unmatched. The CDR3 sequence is CASSINRGRTRSGANVLTF. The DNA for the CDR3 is TGTGCCAGTAGTATAAACAGGGGGAGAACCCGCTCTGGGGCCAACGTCCTGACTTTC.

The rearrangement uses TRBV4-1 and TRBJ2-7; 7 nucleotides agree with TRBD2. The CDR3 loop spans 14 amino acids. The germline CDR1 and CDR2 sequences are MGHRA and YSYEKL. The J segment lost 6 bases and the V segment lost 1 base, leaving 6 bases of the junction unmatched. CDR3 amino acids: CASSQGPGGLEQYF. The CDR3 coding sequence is TGCGCCAGCAGCCAAGGACCGGGAGGCCTCGAGCAGTACTTC.

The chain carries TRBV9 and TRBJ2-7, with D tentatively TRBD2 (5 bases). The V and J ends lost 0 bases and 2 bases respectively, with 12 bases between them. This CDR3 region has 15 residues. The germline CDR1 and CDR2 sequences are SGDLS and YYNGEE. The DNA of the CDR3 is TGTGCCAGCAGCGTAGGAAGCGGCGCGGCCTACGAGCAGTACTTC. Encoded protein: CASSVGSGAAYEQYF.

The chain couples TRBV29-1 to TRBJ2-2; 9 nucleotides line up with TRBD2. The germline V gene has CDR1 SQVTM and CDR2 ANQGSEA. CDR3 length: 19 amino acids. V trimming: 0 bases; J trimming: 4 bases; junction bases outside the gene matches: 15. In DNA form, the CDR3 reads TGCAGCGTTGAAGACCCAGCGGGAGGCGTGGCTCGGGGCACCGGGGAGCTGTTTTTT. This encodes CSVEDPAGGVARGTGELFF.

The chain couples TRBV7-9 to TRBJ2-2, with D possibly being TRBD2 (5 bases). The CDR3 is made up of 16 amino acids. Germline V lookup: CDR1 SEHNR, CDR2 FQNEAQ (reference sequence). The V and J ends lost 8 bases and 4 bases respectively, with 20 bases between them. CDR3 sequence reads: CASSGDLVLPTGELFF. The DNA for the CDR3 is TGTGCCAGCTCCGGGGATTTGGTACTACCCACCGGGGAGCTGTTTTTT.

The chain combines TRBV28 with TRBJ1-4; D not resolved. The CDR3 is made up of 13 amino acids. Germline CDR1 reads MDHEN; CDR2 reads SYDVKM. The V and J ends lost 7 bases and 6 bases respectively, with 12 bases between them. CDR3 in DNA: TGTGCCAGCACCCAAGACACCGATGAAAAACTGTTTTTT. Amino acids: CASTQDTDEKLFF.

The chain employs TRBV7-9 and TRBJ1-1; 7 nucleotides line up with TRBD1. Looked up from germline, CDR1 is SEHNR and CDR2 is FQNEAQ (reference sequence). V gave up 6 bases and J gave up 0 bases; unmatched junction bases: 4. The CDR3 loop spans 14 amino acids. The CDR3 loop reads CASRRQGLNTEAFF. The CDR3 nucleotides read TGTGCCAGCAGACGACAGGGCTTGAACACTGAAGCTTTCTTT.

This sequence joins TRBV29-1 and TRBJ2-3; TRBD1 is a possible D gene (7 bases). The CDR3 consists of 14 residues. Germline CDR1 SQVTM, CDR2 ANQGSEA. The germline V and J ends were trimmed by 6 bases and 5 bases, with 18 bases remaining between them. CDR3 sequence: CSVGKGGGEDTQYF. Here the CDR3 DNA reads TGCAGCGTCGGGAAAGGGGGCGGGGAAGATACGCAGTATTTT.

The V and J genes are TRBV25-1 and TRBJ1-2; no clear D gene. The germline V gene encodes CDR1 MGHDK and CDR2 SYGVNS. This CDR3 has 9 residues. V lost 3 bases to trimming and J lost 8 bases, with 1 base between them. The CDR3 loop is CASSEGYTF. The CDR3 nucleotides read TGTGCCAGCAGTGAGGGCTACACCTTC.

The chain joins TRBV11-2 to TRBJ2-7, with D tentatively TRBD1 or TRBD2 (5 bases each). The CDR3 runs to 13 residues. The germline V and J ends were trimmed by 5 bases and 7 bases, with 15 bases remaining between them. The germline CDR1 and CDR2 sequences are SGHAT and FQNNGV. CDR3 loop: CASSGPGHLEQYF. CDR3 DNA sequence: TGTGCCAGCAGCGGACCGGGGCACCTAGAGCAGTACTTC.